This T cell receptor beta chain was found in a study of sequential checkpoint blockade in melanoma. The CDR3 has 15 amino acids. The ends were cut back, 0 bases at V and 0 bases at J, with 9 bases in the middle. Germline CDR1 MNHEY, CDR2 SVGAGI. The data were produced by immunoSEQ multiplex PCR, yet TCRdb's version contains in-frame clones alone and is incomplete. This table has more than 9,500 clones, 60% to 70% appearing once. Treatment in this sample: randomized to nivolumab then ipilimumab (arm A) or the reverse (arm B). The sequenced sample was CD8+ T cells sorted from blood (inferred from file names), obtained from a patient given nivolumab and ipilimumab in sequence. This clonotype originated in a human donor with melanoma. This chain links TRBV6-5 with TRBJ2-7, with TRBD2 as a possible D gene (5 bases). This chain's CDR3 is CASSYSTGSSYEQYF. The CDR3 DNA follows: TGTGCCAGCAGTTACTCGACTGGGAGCTCCTACGAGCAGTACTTC.